Included here is one T cell receptor beta chain sequence, with context. This table comes from immunoSEQ multiplex PCR, and its TCRdb copy is limited to in-frame clones, with some not included. The sample carries 80,000 to 100,000 clones, around 90% recorded once. Germline V gives CDR1 MDHEN, CDR2 SYDVKM. The CDR3 consists of 18 residues. Between the trimmed V and J ends, which lost 2 bases and 0 bases, there was a span of 17 bases. These data are taken from a study of technical replicates of blood from a few donors. The V and J genes are TRBV28 and TRBJ2-1, with a weak D call TRBD2 (5 bases). The specimen was T cells isolated from PBMCs. This receptor was taken from a human donor in good health. CDR3 loop: CASSLPPSRLSSYNEQFF. The CDR3 coding sequence is TGTGCCAGCAGTTTACCCCCCTCGCGACTAAGCTCCTACAATGAGCAGTTCTTC.